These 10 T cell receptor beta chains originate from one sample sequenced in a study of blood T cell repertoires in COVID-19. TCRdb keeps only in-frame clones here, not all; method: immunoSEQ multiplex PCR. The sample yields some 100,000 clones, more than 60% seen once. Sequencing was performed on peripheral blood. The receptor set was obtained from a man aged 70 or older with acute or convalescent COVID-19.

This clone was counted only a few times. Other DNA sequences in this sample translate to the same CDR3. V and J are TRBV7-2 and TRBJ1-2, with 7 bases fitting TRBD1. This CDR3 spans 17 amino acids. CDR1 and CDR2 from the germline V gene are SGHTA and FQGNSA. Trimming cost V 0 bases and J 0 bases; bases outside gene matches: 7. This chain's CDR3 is CASSLAAGQTTNYGYTF. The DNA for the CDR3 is TGTGCCAGCAGCTTAGCCGCGGGACAGACTACTAACTATGGCTACACCTTC.

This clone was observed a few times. DNA for the CDR3: TGTGCCAGCAGTGTCCCGGGATTCTCCTACAATGAGCAGTTCTTC. Translating gives CASSVPGFSYNEQFF. V usage is TRBV2 and J usage is TRBJ2-1; D possibly corresponds to TRBD2 (5 bases). Per the germline V gene, CDR1 is SNHLY and CDR2 is FYNNEI. The CDR3 length is 15 residues. Trimming left V 4 bases short and J 0 bases short, with 10 bases between.

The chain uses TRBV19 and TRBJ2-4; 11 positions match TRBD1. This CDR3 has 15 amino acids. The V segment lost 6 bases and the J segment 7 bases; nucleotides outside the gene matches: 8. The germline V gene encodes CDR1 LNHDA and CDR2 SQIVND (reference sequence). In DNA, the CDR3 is TGTGCCAGTAGACCGATCGGACAGGGGGCCAACATTCAGTACTTC. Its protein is CASRPIGQGANIQYF.

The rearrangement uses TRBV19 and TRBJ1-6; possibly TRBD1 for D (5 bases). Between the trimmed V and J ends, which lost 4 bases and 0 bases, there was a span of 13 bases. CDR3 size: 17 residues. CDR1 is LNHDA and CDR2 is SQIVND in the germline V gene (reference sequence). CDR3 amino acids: CASSRGTDSSYNSPLHF. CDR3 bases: TGTGCCAGTAGTAGGGGCACCGACAGCTCCTATAATTCACCCCTCCACTTT.

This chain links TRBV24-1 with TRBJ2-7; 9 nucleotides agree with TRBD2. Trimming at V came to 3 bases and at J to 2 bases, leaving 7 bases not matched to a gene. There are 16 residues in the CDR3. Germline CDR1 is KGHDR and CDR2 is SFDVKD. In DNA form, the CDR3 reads TGTGCCACCAGTGATGACCCTAGCGGGGTCACCTACGAGCAGTACTTC. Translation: CATSDDPSGVTYEQYF.

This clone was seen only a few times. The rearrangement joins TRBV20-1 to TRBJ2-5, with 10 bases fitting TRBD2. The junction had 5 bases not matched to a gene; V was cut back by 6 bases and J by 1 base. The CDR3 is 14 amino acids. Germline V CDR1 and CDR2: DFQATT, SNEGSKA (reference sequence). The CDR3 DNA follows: TGCAGTGCGAGTAGCGGGGGGTTCCAAGAGACCCAGTACTTC. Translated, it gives CSASSGGFQETQYF.

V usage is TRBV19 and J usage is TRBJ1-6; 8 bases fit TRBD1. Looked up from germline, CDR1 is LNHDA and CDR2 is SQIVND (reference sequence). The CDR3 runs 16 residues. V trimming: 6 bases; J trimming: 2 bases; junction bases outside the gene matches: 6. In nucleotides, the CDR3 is TGTGCCAGTAGGACACAGGGGGACGCCTATAATTCACCCCTCCACTTT. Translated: CASRTQGDAYNSPLHF.

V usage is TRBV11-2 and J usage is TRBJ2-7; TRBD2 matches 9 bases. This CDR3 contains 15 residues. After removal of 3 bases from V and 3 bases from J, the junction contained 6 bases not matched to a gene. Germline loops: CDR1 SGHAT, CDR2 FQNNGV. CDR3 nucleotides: TGTGCCAGCAGCTTTGGGCTAGCGGGATTCTACGAGCAGTACTTC. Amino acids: CASSFGLAGFYEQYF.

CDR3 amino acids: CASRPQGLYSNQPQHF. CDR3 DNA sequence: TGTGCCAGCAGACCTCAGGGGCTGTATAGCAATCAGCCCCAGCATTTT. J is TRBJ1-5 and V is TRBV27, with D possibly matching TRBD1 (6 bases). This CDR3 comprises 16 residues. Germline values: CDR1 MNHEY, CDR2 SMNVEV (reference sequence). The V gene lost 6 bases and the J gene lost 0 bases, with 15 bases spanning the gap.

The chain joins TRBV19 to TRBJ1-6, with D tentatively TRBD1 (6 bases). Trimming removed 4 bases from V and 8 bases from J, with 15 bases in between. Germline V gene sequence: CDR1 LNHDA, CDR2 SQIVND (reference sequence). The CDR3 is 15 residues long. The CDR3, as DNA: TGTGCCAGTAGTAGCTGGGGCAGGGGCGATTCACCCCTCCACTTT. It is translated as CASSSWGRGDSPLHF.